This T cell receptor (beta chain) appears in the sequencing data of a study of blood T cell repertoires in COVID-19. Germline V gene sequence: CDR1 LGHNA, CDR2 YNFKEQ. The CDR3 is made up of 17 amino acids. The trim removed 3 bases at V and 3 bases at J, leaving 10 bases unmatched. The assay was immunoSEQ multiplex PCR, and TCRdb's table has in-frame clones only and misses some. The data contain around 170,000 clones, less than 90% of them singletons. J is TRBJ2-7 and V is TRBV4-2, with TRBD2 matching over 11 bases. This TCR came from a woman in her 70s with COVID-19, enrolled during active disease. Sequenced sample: peripheral blood. CDR3 loop: CASSHTKLTSGSYEQYF. CDR3 coding DNA: TGTGCCAGCAGCCACACCAAGCTTACTAGCGGGAGCTACGAGCAGTACTTC.